The entry below gives a single TCR beta chain sequence along with its context. The antigen is undetermined. Repertoires were generated with immunoSEQ multiplex PCR, while TCRdb's copy carries only in-frame clones and drops some. The table has roughly 130,000 clones, approximately 88% seen once. This entry is derived from a study of T cell responses to AZD1222 COVID-19 vaccine. Study-level results: Only six or seven AZD1222 recipients tested seropositive at baseline. Donor demographics were predominantly white British with a female majority; clonal diversity may be underestimated. The study reported that nearly half of spike-specific TCRs target unmutated variant regions.

Germline CDR1 reads MNHNS; CDR2 reads SASEGT. V gave up 3 bases and J gave up 3 bases; unmatched junction bases: 8. This CDR3 comprises 18 residues. This chain links TRBV6-1 with TRBJ2-6, with 10 bases lining up with TRBD1. The sequence derives from an adult in good health. Sequenced material: peripheral blood, taken on day 0 of MenACWY control vaccination. CDR3 in amino acids: CASSDRDRGFLGANVLTF. CDR3 bases: TGTGCCAGCAGTGACCGGGACAGGGGTTTTCTTGGGGCCAACGTCCTGACTTTC.